This TCR beta chain was sequenced during a study of cytomegalovirus exposure and HLA in healthy donors. V shed 2 bases and J 7 bases; nucleotides not matched to a gene: 11. The germline gives CDR1 MNHNS, CDR2 SASEGT. The CDR3 is 17 amino acids. Regarding this clone: Its target is not known.

PCR involved 60 Vbeta and 13 Jbeta primers. Data came from immunoSEQ multiplex PCR; TCRdb stores just in-frame clones and leaves some out. The sample's table shows about 200,000 clones. Study observations and caveats: There was a cluster of highly shared sequence variants that was likely a sequencing artifact. Specificity of a few CMV-associated chains for CMV antigens was verified in vitro. According to an earlier analysis, most TCR beta V segments yielded productive rearrangements about 87% or about 30% of the time. While the bulk of TCR sequences proved rare, some public TCRs turned up in many donors.

This receptor was taken from a girl aged 2 to 10 in good health and CMV-seropositive. The chain uses TRBV6-1 and TRBJ2-3, with TRBD1 matching 11 bases. Material: PBMCs. In DNA form, the CDR3 reads TGTGCCAGCAGTGAACGAAACAGGGACAGGGGGGGAAATACGCAGTATTTT. This sequence encodes CASSERNRDRGGNTQYF.